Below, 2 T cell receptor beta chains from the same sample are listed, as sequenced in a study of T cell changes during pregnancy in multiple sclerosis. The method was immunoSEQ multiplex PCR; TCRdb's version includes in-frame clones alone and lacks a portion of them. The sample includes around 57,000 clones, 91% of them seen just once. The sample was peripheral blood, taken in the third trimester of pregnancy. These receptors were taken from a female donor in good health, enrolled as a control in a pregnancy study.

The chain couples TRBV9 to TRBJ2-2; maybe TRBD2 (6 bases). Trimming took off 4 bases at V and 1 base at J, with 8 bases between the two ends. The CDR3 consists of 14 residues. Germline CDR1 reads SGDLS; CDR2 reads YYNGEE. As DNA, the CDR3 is TGTGCCAGCAGCTTTAGCGGGAACACCGGGGAGCTGTTTTTT. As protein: CASSFSGNTGELFF.

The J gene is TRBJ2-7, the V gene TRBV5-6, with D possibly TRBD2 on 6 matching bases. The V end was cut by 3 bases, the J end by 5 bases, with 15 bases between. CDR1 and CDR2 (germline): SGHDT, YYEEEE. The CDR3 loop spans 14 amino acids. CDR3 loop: CASSWGDFGHEQYF. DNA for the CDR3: TGTGCCAGCAGCTGGGGGGACTTCGGACACGAGCAGTACTTC.